The TCR beta chain under discussion was sequenced for a study of shared clonotypes between healthy human individuals. This CDR3 comprises 13 residues. V was pared by 3 bases and J by 7 bases, with 13 bases between. Germline values: CDR1 KGHSH, CDR2 LQKENI. Caucasian adults residing in Nashville, Tennessee made up all the donors. Data came from immunoSEQ multiplex PCR; TCRdb stores just in-frame clones and leaves some out. This table holds 1.4 million to 1.5 million clones, roughly 96% found once. This receptor was obtained from a man aged 30 to 45 in good health. Sequenced: naive CD4+ T cells sorted from blood. Subset of the sample: CD45RA+ positively selected. The chain is built from TRBV18 and TRBJ2-7; possibly TRBD2 for D (7 bases). The CDR3 protein is CASSPGGLAEQYF. DNA of the CDR3: TGTGCCAGCTCACCCGGGGGGCTAGCGGAGCAGTACTTC. Combining the CDR3 with reference TRBV18 and TRBJ2-7 gives the whole variable domain NAGVMQNPRHLVRRRGQEARLRCSPMKGHSHVYWYRQLPEEGLKFMVYLQKENIIDESGMPKERFSAEFPKEGPSILRIQQVVRGDSAAYFCASSPGGLAEQYFGPGTRLTVT.